This note documents a single T cell receptor (beta chain) sequence. Its antigen remains unidentified. Germline V CDR1 and CDR2: SQVTM, ANQGSEA. The V gene end was trimmed by 6 bases and the J gene end by 0 bases; junction bases not matched to a gene: 3. The CDR3 has 13 residues. TCRdb independently ran MiXCR on the 5' RACE reads; one entry per CDR3 protein. The table has 250,000 to 300,000 distinct CDR3 sequences, roughly 20% seen once. The data are from a study of CD8 T cells in ankylosing spondylitis. Study-level findings and limits: Several of the motif variants were reported before in synovial fluid and blood from reactive arthritis. Clones linked to disease, bearing a CD8+ phenotype, were relatively rare in peripheral blood. Blood from ankylosing spondylitis patients appeared to carry a characteristic eight-variant TCR beta motif.

The chain employs TRBV29-1 and TRBJ2-5; TRBD2 agrees at 8 bases. The sequencing input was blood, either unsorted or a sorted T cell fraction (not recorded which). This clonotype was obtained from a male donor with ankylosing spondylitis or in good health (not recorded which). The CDR3 loop is CSVREAYQETQYF. CDR3 in DNA: TGCAGCGTGCGGGAGGCGTACCAAGAGACCCAGTACTTC.